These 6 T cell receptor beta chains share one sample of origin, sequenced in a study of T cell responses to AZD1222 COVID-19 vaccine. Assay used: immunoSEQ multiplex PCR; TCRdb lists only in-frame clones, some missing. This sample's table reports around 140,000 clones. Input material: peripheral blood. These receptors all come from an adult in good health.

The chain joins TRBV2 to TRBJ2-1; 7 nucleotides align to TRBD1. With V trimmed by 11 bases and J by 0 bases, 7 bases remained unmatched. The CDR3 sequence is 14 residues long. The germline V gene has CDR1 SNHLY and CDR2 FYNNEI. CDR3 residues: CAGKQGSSYNEQFF. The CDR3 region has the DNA TGTGCCGGCAAACAGGGGAGCTCCTACAATGAGCAGTTCTTC.

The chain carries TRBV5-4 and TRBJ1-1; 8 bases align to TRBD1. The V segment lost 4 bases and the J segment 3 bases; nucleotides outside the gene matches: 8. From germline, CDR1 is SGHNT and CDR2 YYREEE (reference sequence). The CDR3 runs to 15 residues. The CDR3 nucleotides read TGTGCCAGCAGCCCTAGACAGGGGACGTACACTGAAGCTTTCTTT. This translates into CASSPRQGTYTEAFF.

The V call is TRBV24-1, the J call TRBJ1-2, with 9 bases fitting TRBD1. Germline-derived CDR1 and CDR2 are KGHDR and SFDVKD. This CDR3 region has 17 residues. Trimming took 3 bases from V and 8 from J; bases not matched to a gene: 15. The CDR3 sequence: CATSDPGTGQEAGGYTF. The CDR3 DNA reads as TGTGCCACCAGTGATCCAGGGACAGGGCAGGAAGCGGGGGGCTACACCTTC.

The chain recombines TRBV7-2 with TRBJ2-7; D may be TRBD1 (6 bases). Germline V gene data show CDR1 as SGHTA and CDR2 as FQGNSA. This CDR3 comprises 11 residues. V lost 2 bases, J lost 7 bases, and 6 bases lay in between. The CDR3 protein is CASSLRGEQYF. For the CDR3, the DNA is TGTGCCAGCAGCTTAAGGGGGGAGCAGTACTTC.

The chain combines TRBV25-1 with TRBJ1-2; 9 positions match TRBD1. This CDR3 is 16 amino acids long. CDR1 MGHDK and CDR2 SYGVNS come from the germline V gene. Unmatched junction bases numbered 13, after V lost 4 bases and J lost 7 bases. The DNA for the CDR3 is TGTGCCAGCAGTGGCAGGGGGACAGGGTTCGCCAGTGGCTACACCTTC. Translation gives CASSGRGTGFASGYTF.

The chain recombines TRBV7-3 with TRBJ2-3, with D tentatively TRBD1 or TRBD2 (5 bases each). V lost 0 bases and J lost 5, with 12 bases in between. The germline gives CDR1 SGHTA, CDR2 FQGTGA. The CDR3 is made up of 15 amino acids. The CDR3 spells CASSLTGASLDTQYF. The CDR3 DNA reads TGTGCCAGCAGCTTAACAGGGGCTAGCTTAGATACGCAGTATTTT.